This T cell receptor beta chain was identified during a study of blood T cell repertoires in COVID-19. Trimming removed 5 bases from V and 2 bases from J, with 19 bases in between. Germline V CDR1 and CDR2: SGHVS, FQNEAQ. CDR3 size: 17 residues. The age range of participants was 18 to 89 years, with residence in 20 to 25 US areas. Participants were placed into cohorts based on the clinical history they reported. In the authors' workflow: Amplification from reference gene primers served as the basis for estimated nucleated cell counts. Only in-frame clones appear in the TCRdb table, and some are missing; sequencing was by immunoSEQ multiplex PCR. That table supplies the V and J calls and clone size; D and trimming were determined from the DNA. The sample yields fewer than 300,000 clones, roughly 85% seen once.

Sequenced material: PBMCs or T cells enriched from blood (not recorded which). The chain employs TRBV7-8 and TRBJ1-5; weak D call: TRBD1 (5 bases). This sequence was found in a woman aged 45 to 65 who had recovered from COVID-19. CDR3 amino acids: CASSPRALGGGNQPQHF. In DNA, the CDR3 is TGTGCCAGCAGCCCAAGGGCCTTAGGAGGGGGCAATCAGCCCCAGCATTTT.